The 14 T cell receptor beta chains in this list originate from one sample, sequenced in a study of shared clonotypes between healthy human individuals. Only in-frame clones appear in the TCRdb table, and some are missing; sequencing was by immunoSEQ multiplex PCR. The sample contains some 96,000 clones, around 47% of which appear only once. Sequencing was carried out using PBMCs. All receptors derive from a woman between 35 and 50 years old in good health. Some clones in this sample may be carry-over from other donors' samples.

The V and J genes are TRBV7-8 and TRBJ2-2; 11 bases match TRBD2. Germline assignment: CDR1 SGHVS and CDR2 FQNEAQ. V lost 5 bases and J lost 5; bases outside the gene matches: 4. The CDR3 contains 15 residues. Here the CDR3 reads CASSQLAGETGELFF. CDR3 coding DNA: TGTGCCAGCAGCCAACTAGCGGGGGAAACCGGGGAGCTGTTTTTT.

The chain combines TRBV7-9 with TRBJ2-7; D possibly corresponds to TRBD2 (5 bases). V gave up 1 base and J gave up 7 bases, with 14 bases separating them. CDR1 is SEHNR, CDR2 FQNEAQ, per germline (reference sequence). The CDR3 consists of 14 residues. The CDR3 DNA reads TGTGCCAGCAGCTTAGGTTCGCAATCGGGGGAGCAGTACTTC. This gives the protein CASSLGSQSGEQYF.

Only a few counts were recorded for this clone. The chain employs TRBV15 and TRBJ2-6, with D uncertain. Per the germline V gene, CDR1 is LNHNV and CDR2 is YYDKDF (reference sequence). The CDR3 is 13 residues long. The V end was cut by 1 base, the J end by 4 bases, with 2 bases between. The CDR3 here is CATSRGGANVLTF. CDR3 DNA sequence: TGTGCCACCAGCAGAGGGGGGGCCAACGTCCTGACTTTC.

The V and J genes are TRBV7-9 and TRBJ2-7; 7 bases match TRBD1. CDR3 length: 19 amino acids. The trim removed 0 bases at V and 0 bases at J, leaving 14 bases unmatched. Germline V lookup: CDR1 SEHNR, CDR2 FQNEAQ (reference sequence). CDR3 nucleotide sequence: TGTGCCAGCAGCTTAGCGGCAGGGGGAGAGAGCCCCTTCTCCTACGAGCAGTACTTC. It specifies CASSLAAGGESPFSYEQYF. Filled out from reference TRBV7-9 and TRBJ2-7, the complete variable domain reads DTGVSQNPRHKITKRGQNVTFRCDPISEHNRLYWYRQTLGQGPEFLTYFQNEAQLEKSRLLSDRFSAERPKGSFSTLEIQRTEQGDSAMYLCASSLAAGGESPFSYEQYFGPGTRLTVT.

As regards this clone: It may be a read error: a sequence one base away is much more abundant. This rearrangement joins TRBV10-3 to TRBJ2-3; tentatively, D is TRBD1 (6 bases). CDR3 size: 13 residues. Germline CDR1 and CDR2: ENHRY and SYGVKD. Here the CDR3 DNA reads TGTGTCATCTCTGGACAGCTTCTAGATACGCAGTATTTT. It is translated as CVISGQLLDTQYF.

The genes are TRBV25-1 and TRBJ2-3; 8 bases are shared with TRBD2. The V segment lost 0 bases and the J segment 2 bases; nucleotides outside the gene matches: 4. Germline loops: CDR1 MGHDK, CDR2 SYGVNS. This CDR3 region has 16 residues. Here the CDR3 DNA reads TGTGCCAGCAGTGAATATGTTAGCGGGGTCACAGATACGCAGTATTTT. Translating it yields CASSEYVSGVTDTQYF.

This chain connects TRBV7-2 to TRBJ2-3; 8 bases are a match to TRBD1. CDR1 is SGHTA and CDR2 is FQGNSA in the germline V gene. V was pared by 5 bases and J by 4 bases, with 11 bases of the junction left unmatched. The CDR3 extends over 16 amino acids. The CDR3 nucleotides are TGTGCCAGCAGCCTGACAGGGGTGGTCCGGGCAGATACGCAGTATTTT. As protein: CASSLTGVVRADTQYF.

The rearrangement uses TRBV29-1 and TRBJ2-3; 11 nucleotides line up with TRBD2. The germline CDR1 and CDR2 sequences are SQVTM and ANQGSEA. Trimming took 7 bases from V and 3 from J; bases not matched to a gene: 6. The CDR3 consists of 14 residues. CDR3 sequence: CSGTVAGGTDTQYF. CDR3 DNA sequence: TGCAGCGGCACCGTAGCGGGAGGGACAGATACGCAGTATTTT.

The rearrangement links TRBV7-9 to TRBJ1-2, with TRBD1 matching over 10 bases. Germline assignment: CDR1 SEHNR and CDR2 FQNEAQ (reference sequence). Trimming at V came to 5 bases and at J to 4 bases, leaving 13 bases not matched to a gene. This CDR3 is 17 amino acids long. This chain's CDR3 is CASSPEPGTGEIYGYTF. The CDR3 nucleotides read TGTGCCAGCAGCCCCGAGCCCGGGACAGGGGAAATCTATGGCTACACCTTC.

This clone was recorded at least ten times. V gene TRBV7-2 combines with J gene TRBJ2-7; possibly TRBD2 for D (6 bases). The V gene lost 4 bases and the J gene lost 2 bases, with 18 bases spanning the gap. Germline lookup yields CDR1 SGHTA and CDR2 FQGNSA. The CDR3 contains 16 residues. CDR3 in DNA: TGTGCCAGCAGCTCCGTCTGGGGGAGGACTACCTACGAGCAGTACTTC. Encoded protein: CASSSVWGRTTYEQYF.

This clone was picked up a small number of times. The rearrangement uses TRBV30 and TRBJ1-2; D not certain. V lost 2 bases to trimming and J lost 2 bases, with 3 bases between them. The germline CDR1 and CDR2 sequences are GTSNPN and SVGIG (reference sequence). This CDR3 has 11 residues. This CDR3 is CAWSLNYGYTF. CDR3 in DNA: TGTGCCTGGAGTTTGAACTATGGCTACACCTTC.

This clone has at least ten counts. The chain joins TRBV5-1 to TRBJ1-2; the match to TRBD1 covers 7 bases. This CDR3 contains 14 residues. Unmatched junction bases numbered 3, after V lost 0 bases and J lost 4 bases. CDR1 SGHRS and CDR2 YFSETQ come from the germline V gene. This chain's CDR3 is CASSLGQGIYGYTF. CDR3 DNA: TGCGCCAGCAGCTTGGGACAGGGCATCTATGGCTACACCTTC.

The CDR3 loop is CASSHRDSTYEQYF. CDR3 DNA sequence: TGTGCCAGCAGCCATCGGGACTCTACATACGAGCAGTACTTC. The rearrangement links TRBV14 to TRBJ2-7; perhaps TRBD2 as D (6 bases). This CDR3 has 14 amino acids. V dropped 3 bases and J dropped 4 bases, with 13 bases sitting between them. Germline lookup yields CDR1 SGHDN and CDR2 FVKESK.

This clone was observed a few times. This chain links TRBV30 with TRBJ2-7, with TRBD1 identical over 7 bases. V dropped 2 bases and J dropped 2; count of bases not matched to a gene: 6. The V gene's germline CDR1 is GTSNPN and CDR2 SVGIG (reference sequence). The CDR3 loop spans 14 amino acids. The CDR3 coding sequence is TGTGCCTGGAGTCTCGGGACAGAGACCTACGAGCAGTACTTC. Its translation is CAWSLGTETYEQYF.